This entry lists 20 T cell receptor beta chains sequenced from one sample in a study of shared clonotypes between healthy human individuals. Positive CCR7 selection of CD45RO-negative cells yielded the naive CD8 cells, and terminally differentiated effector memory CD45RA+ cells were excluded. Assay: immunoSEQ multiplex PCR; the TCRdb copy retains only in-frame clones and omits some. The profile shows some 1,900,000 clones, roughly 94% of them singletons. The sequenced sample was naive CD8+ T cells sorted from blood. These receptors were collected from a man younger than 35 in good health.

The chain uses TRBV6-1 and TRBJ1-5; no clear D gene. The CDR3 has 14 residues. Germline V gives CDR1 MNHNS, CDR2 SASEGT. V was trimmed by 7 bases and J by 5 bases, leaving 15 bases between them. The CDR3 region is CASILHGTYQPQHF. The DNA of the CDR3 is TGTGCCAGCATTCTACACGGAACTTATCAGCCCCAGCATTTT.

V gene TRBV10-2 combines with J gene TRBJ2-3; TRBD2 might be the D (5 bases). CDR1 and CDR2 from the germline V gene are WSHSY and SAAADI. CDR3 length: 15 residues. V was clipped by 3 bases and J by 2 bases, with 12 bases between them. The CDR3 region is CASSDSSGYTDTQYF. For the CDR3, the DNA is TGCGCCAGCAGTGATTCCAGCGGATACACAGATACGCAGTATTTT.

The chain carries TRBV5-4 and TRBJ2-1, with 9 bases lining up with TRBD2. The CDR3 extends over 16 amino acids. Germline-derived CDR1 and CDR2 are SGHNT and YYREEE (reference sequence). V trimming: 4 bases; J trimming: 3 bases; junction bases outside the gene matches: 8. The CDR3: CASSPDSGSSYNEQFF. CDR3 nucleotide sequence: TGTGCCAGCAGCCCAGATAGCGGGAGTAGCTACAATGAGCAGTTCTTC.

V is TRBV27 and J is TRBJ2-7, with D possibly being TRBD2 (5 bases). Germline values: CDR1 MNHEY, CDR2 SMNVEV (reference sequence). The V and J ends lost 2 bases and 4 bases respectively, with 9 bases between them. The CDR3 has 13 residues. CDR3 sequence: CASSLDGEYEQYF. In DNA form, the CDR3 reads TGTGCCAGCAGTTTAGACGGGGAATACGAGCAGTACTTC.

The chain has TRBV7-6 and TRBJ2-7; the D is unclear. Trimming cost V 7 bases and J 3 bases, with 16 bases left between them. This CDR3 region has 14 residues. Germline CDR1 reads SGHVS; CDR2 reads FNYEAQ. The CDR3 spells CASTAHPGSYEQYF. CDR3 nucleotides: TGTGCCAGCACCGCCCACCCGGGCAGCTACGAGCAGTACTTC. Together with reference TRBV7-6 and TRBJ2-7, the CDR3 gives the full variable domain: GAGVSQSPRYKVTKRGQDVALRCDPISGHVSLYWYRQALGQGPEFLTYFNYEAQQDKSGLPNDRFSAERPEGSISTLTIQRTEQRDSAMYRCASTAHPGSYEQYFGPGTRLTVT.

The table lists this clone with a count of one. The J gene is TRBJ2-7, the V gene TRBV9; 8 bases map to TRBD2. V dropped 1 base and J dropped 4; count of bases not matched to a gene: 7. This CDR3 is built from 15 residues. CDR1 is SGDLS, CDR2 YYNGEE, per germline. CDR3 sequence (DNA): TGTGCCAGCAGCGTATCGAGCGGGAGTTATTACGAGCAGTACTTC. This gives the protein CASSVSSGSYYEQYF.

The V gene is TRBV7-9, the J gene TRBJ2-2, with unresolved D. Germline V gives CDR1 SEHNR, CDR2 FQNEAQ (reference sequence). The ends were cut back, 2 bases at V and 6 bases at J, with 16 bases in the middle. CDR3 size: 16 residues. In DNA, the CDR3 is TGTGCCAGCAGCTTAACCCTTGGACCGCCTGCCGGGGAGCTGTTTTTT. Its protein product is CASSLTLGPPAGELFF.

In the case of this clone: Other DNA sequences in this specimen translate into the identical CDR3. The chain employs TRBV27 and TRBJ2-7; possibly TRBD1 or TRBD2 for D (5 bases each). The V end was cut by 6 bases, the J end by 0 bases, with 12 bases between. Germline lookup yields CDR1 MNHEY and CDR2 SMNVEV (reference sequence). The CDR3 loop spans 14 amino acids. The CDR3 sequence: CASSQRGSSYEQYF. CDR3 nucleotides: TGTGCCAGCAGCCAACGGGGCTCCTCCTACGAGCAGTACTTC.

In the case of this clone: This CDR3 is also generated by other DNA sequences in the sample. V and J are TRBV4-1 and TRBJ1-1, with 7 bases fitting TRBD1. The CDR3 is made up of 15 amino acids. The V gene end was trimmed by 1 base and the J gene end by 0 bases; junction bases not matched to a gene: 2. Germline lookup yields CDR1 MGHRA and CDR2 YSYEKL. CDR3 residues: CASSQGGGMNTEAFF. The CDR3 DNA reads as TGCGCCAGCAGCCAAGGAGGGGGCATGAACACTGAAGCTTTCTTT.

The chain recombines TRBV23-1 with TRBJ1-2, with D perhaps matching TRBD1 (5 bases). TRBV23-1 is assigned to the ORF class and has an uncertain function. The CDR3 runs 17 residues. Trimming cost V 6 bases and J 2 bases, with 22 bases left between them. CDR3 region: CASRGVCFETPNYGYTF. CDR3 DNA: TGCGCCAGCAGGGGGGTATGTTTTGAGACACCCAACTATGGCTACACCTTC.

The chain joins TRBV7-9 to TRBJ2-7, with D possibly being TRBD1 (5 bases). CDR3 length equals 12 residues. Germline values: CDR1 SEHNR, CDR2 FQNEAQ (reference sequence). V was shortened by 3 bases and J by 6 bases, with 9 bases between the two germline ends. The CDR3 coding sequence is TGTGCCAGCAGCTTTGGACAAAGCGAGCAGTACTTC. Translating it yields CASSFGQSEQYF.

The chain couples TRBV2 to TRBJ2-5; unclear D gene. Germline values: CDR1 SNHLY, CDR2 FYNNEI. The CDR3 loop spans 14 amino acids. V was trimmed by 1 base and J by 5 bases, leaving 11 bases between them. CDR3 sequence: CASSEVGFLETQYF. CDR3 bases: TGTGCCAGCAGTGAAGTCGGGTTTCTGGAGACCCAGTACTTC.

The genes are TRBV15 and TRBJ2-3; 11 bases map to TRBD2. Trimming took 0 bases from V and 5 from J; bases not matched to a gene: 4. Germline loops: CDR1 LNHNV, CDR2 YYDKDF (reference sequence). This CDR3 comprises 16 residues. The CDR3 loop is CATSRDPGLAGDTQYF. DNA of the CDR3: TGTGCCACCAGCAGAGATCCCGGACTAGCGGGAGATACGCAGTATTTT.

The chain joins TRBV11-2 to TRBJ2-3, with a tentative D call TRBD1 (5 bases). Trimming stripped 5 bases from V and 3 bases from J, with 21 bases between. This CDR3 region has 17 residues. From germline, CDR1 is SGHAT and CDR2 FQNNGV. CDR3 region: CASSLTSALGVTDTQYF. The CDR3 DNA follows: TGTGCCAGCAGCCTAACCTCGGCTCTAGGGGTGACAGATACGCAGTATTTT.

The V gene is TRBV27, the J gene TRBJ1-6, with TRBD1 matching 9 bases. From germline, CDR1 is MNHEY and CDR2 SMNVEV (reference sequence). With V trimmed by 6 bases and J by 3 bases, 3 bases remained unmatched. The length of the CDR3 is 15 residues. CDR3 loop: CASRTGGNYNSPLHF. The DNA for the CDR3 is TGTGCCAGCAGAACAGGGGGCAACTATAATTCACCCCTCCACTTT.

The rearrangement uses TRBV29-1 and TRBJ2-1; a weak D match, TRBD2 (6 bases). Per germline, CDR1 SQVTM and CDR2 ANQGSEA. There are 14 residues in the CDR3. The V end lost 4 bases, the J end lost 2 bases, and 12 bases lay between the germline ends. The DNA for the CDR3 is TGCAGCGTTGTCCCCAGCGGGCCCTACAATGAGCAGTTCTTC. This codes for CSVVPSGPYNEQFF.

In regard to this clone: This specimen includes other DNA sequences encoding the same CDR3. The chain recombines TRBV9 with TRBJ2-2; D might be TRBD2 (6 bases). The length of the CDR3 is 14 residues. The V gene lost 0 bases and the J gene lost 8 bases, with 11 bases spanning the gap. CDR1 is SGDLS, CDR2 YYNGEE, per germline. The CDR3 protein is CASSVGGGTGELFF. DNA for the CDR3: TGTGCCAGCAGCGTAGGTGGGGGGACGGGGGAGCTGTTTTTT.

The V call is TRBV28, the J call TRBJ2-1; D tentatively reads TRBD1 or TRBD2 (5 bases each). The CDR3 contains 15 residues. Trimming removed 5 bases at V and 0 bases at J, with 11 bases between. CDR1 and CDR2 from the germline V gene are MDHEN and SYDVKM. CDR3 residues: CASSRDPYSYNEQFF. CDR3 DNA: TGTGCCAGCAGTCGGGACCCCTACTCCTACAATGAGCAGTTCTTC.

The chain has TRBV5-6 and TRBJ1-1; D is ambiguous. The V gene lost 0 bases and the J gene lost 7 bases, with 10 bases spanning the gap. Germline loops: CDR1 SGHDT, CDR2 YYEEEE. The CDR3 loop spans 13 amino acids. CDR3 sequence: CASSLARVDEAFF. DNA for the CDR3: TGTGCCAGCAGCTTGGCTAGGGTAGATGAAGCTTTCTTT. Combining the CDR3 with reference TRBV5-6 and TRBJ1-1 gives the whole variable domain DAGVTQSPTHLIKTRGQQVTLRCSPKSGHDTVSWYQQALGQGPQFIFQYYEEEERQRGNFPDRFSGHQFPNYSSELNVNALLLGDSALYLCASSLARVDEAFFGQGTRLTVV.

Of note for this clone: The identical CDR3 is also encoded by other nucleotide sequences in the sample. The chain combines TRBV7-9 with TRBJ2-3; a possible D gene is TRBD1 (5 bases). Germline CDR1 is SEHNR and CDR2 is FQNEAQ (reference sequence). The V and J ends lost 3 bases and 0 bases respectively, with 7 bases between them. This CDR3 is 14 amino acids long. In nucleotides, the CDR3 is TGTGCCAGCAGCTTGTGGGGCAGCACAGATACGCAGTATTTT. As protein: CASSLWGSTDTQYF.